Below, one T cell receptor beta chain is given with its context. The data are from a study of blood T cell repertoires in COVID-19. This CDR3 region has 19 residues. The V gene end was trimmed by 3 bases and the J gene end by 5 bases; junction bases not matched to a gene: 14. The germline V gene has CDR1 DFQATT and CDR2 SNEGSKA (reference sequence). As originally analysed: Cell counts per sample came from amplifying reference gene primers. Data came from immunoSEQ multiplex PCR; TCRdb stores just in-frame clones and leaves some out. The V and J calls and clone size were taken over from that table, and D and trimming were inferred from the DNA. The sample includes under 300,000 clones, 70% to 90% of them seen just once.

The rearrangement uses TRBV20-1 and TRBJ2-2; 14 nucleotides agree with TRBD2. Source material: peripheral blood. The source of this sequence is a woman in her 70s with active or convalescent COVID-19. The chain's CDR3 is CSASGQGGTSGGSTGELFF. The CDR3 bases are TGCAGTGCTAGTGGCCAGGGTGGGACTAGCGGGGGTTCGACCGGGGAGCTGTTTTTT.